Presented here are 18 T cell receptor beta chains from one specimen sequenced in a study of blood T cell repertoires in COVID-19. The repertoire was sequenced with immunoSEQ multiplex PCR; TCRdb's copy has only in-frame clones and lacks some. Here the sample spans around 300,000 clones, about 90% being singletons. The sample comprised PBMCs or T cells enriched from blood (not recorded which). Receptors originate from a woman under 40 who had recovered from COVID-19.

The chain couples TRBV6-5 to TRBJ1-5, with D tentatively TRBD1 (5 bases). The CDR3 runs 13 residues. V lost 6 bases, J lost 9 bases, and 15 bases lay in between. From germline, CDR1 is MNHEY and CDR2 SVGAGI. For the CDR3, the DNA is TGTGCCAGCAGCCTCACAGGTCTTAGGCCCCAGCATTTT. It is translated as CASSLTGLRPQHF.

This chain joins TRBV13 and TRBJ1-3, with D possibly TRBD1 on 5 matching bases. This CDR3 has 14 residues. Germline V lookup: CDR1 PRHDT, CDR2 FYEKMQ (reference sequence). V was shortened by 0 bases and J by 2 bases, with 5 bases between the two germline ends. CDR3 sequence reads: CASSLGRAGNTIYF. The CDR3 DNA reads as TGTGCCAGCAGCTTAGGCAGGGCTGGAAACACCATATATTTT.

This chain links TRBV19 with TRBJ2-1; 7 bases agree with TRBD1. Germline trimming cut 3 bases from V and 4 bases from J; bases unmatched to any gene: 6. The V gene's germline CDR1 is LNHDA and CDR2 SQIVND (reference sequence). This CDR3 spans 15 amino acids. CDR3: CASSIQGELYNEQFF. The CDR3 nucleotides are TGTGCCAGTAGTATTCAGGGGGAACTGTACAATGAGCAGTTCTTC.

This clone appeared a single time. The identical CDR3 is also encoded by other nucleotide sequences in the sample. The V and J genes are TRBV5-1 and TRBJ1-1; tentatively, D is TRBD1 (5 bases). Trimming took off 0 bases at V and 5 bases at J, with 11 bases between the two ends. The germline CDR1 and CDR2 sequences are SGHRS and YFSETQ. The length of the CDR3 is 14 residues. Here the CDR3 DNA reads TGCGCCAGCAGCTTGGGGCAGGGAGGGACTGAAGCTTTCTTT. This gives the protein CASSLGQGGTEAFF.

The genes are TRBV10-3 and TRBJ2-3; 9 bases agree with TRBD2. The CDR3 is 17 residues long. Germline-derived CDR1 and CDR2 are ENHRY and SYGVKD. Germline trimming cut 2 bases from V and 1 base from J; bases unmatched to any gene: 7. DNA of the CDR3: TGTGCCATCAGTGAGGGTTCGGCGGGGGGGGGCACAGATACGCAGTATTTT. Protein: CAISEGSAGGGTDTQYF.

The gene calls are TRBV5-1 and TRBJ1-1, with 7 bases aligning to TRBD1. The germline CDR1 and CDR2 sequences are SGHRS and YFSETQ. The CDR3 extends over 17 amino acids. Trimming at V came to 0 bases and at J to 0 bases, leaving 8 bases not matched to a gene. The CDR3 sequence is CASSLALTGDLNTEAFF. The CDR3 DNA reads TGCGCCAGCAGCTTGGCCTTAACAGGGGACCTGAACACTGAAGCTTTCTTT.

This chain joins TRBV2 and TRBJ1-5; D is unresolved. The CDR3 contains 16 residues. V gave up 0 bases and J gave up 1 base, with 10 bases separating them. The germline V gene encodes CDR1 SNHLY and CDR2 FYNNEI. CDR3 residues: CASSEARGLSNQPQHF. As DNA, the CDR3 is TGTGCCAGCAGTGAAGCGCGAGGGTTGAGCAATCAGCCCCAGCATTTT. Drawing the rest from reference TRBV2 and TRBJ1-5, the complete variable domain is EPEVTQTPSHQVTQMGQEVILRCVPISNHLYFYWYRQILGQKVEFLVSFYNNEISEKSEIFDDQFSVERPDGSNFTLKIRSTKLEDSAMYFCASSEARGLSNQPQHFGDGTRLSIL.

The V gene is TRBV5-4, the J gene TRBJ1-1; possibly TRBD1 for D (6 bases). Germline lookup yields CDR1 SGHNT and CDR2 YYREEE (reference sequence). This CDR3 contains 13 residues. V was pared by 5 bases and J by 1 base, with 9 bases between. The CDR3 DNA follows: TGTGCCAGCAGGGGACAACAGAACACTGAAGCTTTCTTT. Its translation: CASRGQQNTEAFF.

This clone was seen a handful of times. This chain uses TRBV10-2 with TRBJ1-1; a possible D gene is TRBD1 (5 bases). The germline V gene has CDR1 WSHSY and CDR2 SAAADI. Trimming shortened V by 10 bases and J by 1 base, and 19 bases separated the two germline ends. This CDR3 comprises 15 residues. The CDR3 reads CATGHGLVGNTEAFF. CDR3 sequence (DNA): TGCGCCACTGGACACGGGTTAGTCGGGAACACTGAAGCTTTCTTT.

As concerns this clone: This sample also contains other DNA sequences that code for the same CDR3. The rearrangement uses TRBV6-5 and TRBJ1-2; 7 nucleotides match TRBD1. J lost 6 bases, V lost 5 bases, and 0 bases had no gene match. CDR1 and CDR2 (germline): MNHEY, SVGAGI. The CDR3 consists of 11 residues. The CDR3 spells CASSQGDGYTF. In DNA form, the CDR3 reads TGTGCCAGCAGTCAGGGGGATGGCTACACCTTC.

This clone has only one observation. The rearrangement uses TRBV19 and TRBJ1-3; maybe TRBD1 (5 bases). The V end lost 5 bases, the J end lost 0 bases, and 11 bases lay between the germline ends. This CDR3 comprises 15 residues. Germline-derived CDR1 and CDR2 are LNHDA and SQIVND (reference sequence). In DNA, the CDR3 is TGTGCCAGTAGTGTCCAGGGCGCCTCTGGAAACACCATATATTTT. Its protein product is CASSVQGASGNTIYF. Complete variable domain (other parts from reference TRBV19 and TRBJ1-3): DGGITQSPKYLFRKEGQNVTLSCEQNLNHDAMYWYRQDPGQGLRLIYYSQIVNDFQKGDIAEGYSVSREKKESFPLTVTSAQKNPTAFYLCASSVQGASGNTIYFGEGSWLTVV.

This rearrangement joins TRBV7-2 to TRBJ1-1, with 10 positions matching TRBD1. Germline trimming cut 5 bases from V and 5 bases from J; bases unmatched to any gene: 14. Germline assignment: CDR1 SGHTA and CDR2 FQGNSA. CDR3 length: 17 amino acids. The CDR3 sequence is CASSLGRDRGRRTEAFF. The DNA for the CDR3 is TGTGCCAGCAGCCTAGGGAGGGACAGGGGCCGCAGGACTGAAGCTTTCTTT.

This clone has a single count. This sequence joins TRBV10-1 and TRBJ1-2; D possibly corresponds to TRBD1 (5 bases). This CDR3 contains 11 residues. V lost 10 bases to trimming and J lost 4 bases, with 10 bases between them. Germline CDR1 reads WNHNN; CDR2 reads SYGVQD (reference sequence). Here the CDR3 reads CANTGFYGYTF. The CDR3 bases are TGCGCCAACACAGGTTTCTATGGCTACACCTTC.

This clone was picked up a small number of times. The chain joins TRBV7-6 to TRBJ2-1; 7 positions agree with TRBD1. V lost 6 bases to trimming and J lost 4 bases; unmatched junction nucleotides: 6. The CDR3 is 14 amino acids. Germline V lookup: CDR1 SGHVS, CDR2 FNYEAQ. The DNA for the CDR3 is TGTGCCAGCAGACCCGACAGGGTTTACAATGAGCAGTTCTTC. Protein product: CASRPDRVYNEQFF.

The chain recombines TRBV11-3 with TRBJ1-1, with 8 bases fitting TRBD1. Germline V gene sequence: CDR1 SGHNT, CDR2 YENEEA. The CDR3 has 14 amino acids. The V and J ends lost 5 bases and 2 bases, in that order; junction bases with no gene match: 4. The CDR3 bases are TGTGCCAGCAGCCCGACAGGGGTCAACACTGAAGCTTTCTTT. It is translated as CASSPTGVNTEAFF.

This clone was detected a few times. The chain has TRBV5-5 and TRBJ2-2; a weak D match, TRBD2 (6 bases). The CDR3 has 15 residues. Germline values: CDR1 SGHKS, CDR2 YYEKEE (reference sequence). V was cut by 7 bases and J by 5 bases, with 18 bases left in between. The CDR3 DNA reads TGTGCCAGCCGGCCCGCGGGGATACGTACCGGGGAGCTGTTTTTT. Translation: CASRPAGIRTGELFF. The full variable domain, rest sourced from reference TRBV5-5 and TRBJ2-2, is DAGVTQSPTHLIKTRGQQVTLRCSPISGHKSVSWYQQVLGQGPQFIFQYYEKEERGRGNFPDRFSARQFPNYSSELNVNALLLGDSALYLCASRPAGIRTGELFFGEGSRLTVL.

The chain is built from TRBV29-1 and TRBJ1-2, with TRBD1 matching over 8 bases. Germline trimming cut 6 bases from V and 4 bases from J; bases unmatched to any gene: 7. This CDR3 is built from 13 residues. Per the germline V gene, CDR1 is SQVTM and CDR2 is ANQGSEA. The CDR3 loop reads CSVSRGLSYGYTF. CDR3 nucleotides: TGCAGCGTCTCCAGGGGGCTAAGCTATGGCTACACCTTC.

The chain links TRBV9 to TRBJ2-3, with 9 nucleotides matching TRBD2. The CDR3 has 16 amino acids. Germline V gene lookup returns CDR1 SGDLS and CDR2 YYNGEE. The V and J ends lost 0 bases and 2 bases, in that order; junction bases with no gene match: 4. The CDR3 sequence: CASSVGLAGITDTQYF. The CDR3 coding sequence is TGTGCCAGCAGCGTAGGCCTAGCGGGGATCACAGATACGCAGTATTTT.